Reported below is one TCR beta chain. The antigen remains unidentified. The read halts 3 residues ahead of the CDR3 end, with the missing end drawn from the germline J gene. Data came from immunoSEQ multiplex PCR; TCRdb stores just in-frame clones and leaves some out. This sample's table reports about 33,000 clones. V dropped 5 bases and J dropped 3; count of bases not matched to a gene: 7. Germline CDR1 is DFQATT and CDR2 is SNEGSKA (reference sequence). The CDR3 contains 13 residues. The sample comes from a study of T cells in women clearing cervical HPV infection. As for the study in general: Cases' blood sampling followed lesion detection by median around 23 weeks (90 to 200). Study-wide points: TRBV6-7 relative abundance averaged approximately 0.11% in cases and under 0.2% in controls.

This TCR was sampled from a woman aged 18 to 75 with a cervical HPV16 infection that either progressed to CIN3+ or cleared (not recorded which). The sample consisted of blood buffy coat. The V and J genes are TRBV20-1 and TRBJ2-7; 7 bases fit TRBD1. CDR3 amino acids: CSAPRQGGYEQYF. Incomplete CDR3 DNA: TGCAGTGCTCCCCGACAGGGCGGCTACGAG.